This T cell receptor (beta chain) derives from a study of blood T cells in healthy people across ages. About the research overall: Template switching picked up about one barcoded beta molecule for each two T cells. Regarding the study as a whole: While age rose, TCR beta diversity per million T cells dropped in a roughly linear way.

In the case of this clonotype: Its antigen is unidentified.

Then a second PCR, running roughly 6 to 12 cycles, was carried out with a sample-barcoded 5' primer and a J-beta primer mix. CDR3-containing paired-end reads numbered at least 3 million in each sample. A single record per CDR3 protein comes from TCRdb applying MiXCR to the 5' RACE reads. The sample records more than 800,000 distinct CDR3 sequences, around 43% being singletons. The germline gives CDR1 LGHDT, CDR2 YNNKEL (reference sequence). This CDR3 region has 13 residues. V was shortened by 0 bases and J by 8 bases, with 10 bases between the two germline ends. Each sample yielded at least 5.5 micrograms of PBMC total RNA.

The V gene is TRBV3-1, the J gene TRBJ1-2; D is undetermined. This clonotype originated in a woman aged 55-69 years in good health. Sequencing was done on a sample of blood. The CDR3 nucleotides are TGTGCCAGCAGCCAAGATTTTGGCGGCGGCTACACCTTC. It specifies CASSQDFGGGYTF.